The T cell receptor (beta chain) described here comes from a study of PD-1 blockade in classical Hodgkin lymphoma. No patient escaped relapse after autologous stem cell transplantation, and brentuximab vedotin exposure varied. Best responses were complete response, partial response or progressive disease. Germline CDR1 and CDR2: MGHDK and SYGVNS. CDR3 length: 18 amino acids. Deletions cut 2 bases from V and 2 bases from J, with 18 bases between. Broader study findings: Complete responders started with a diversity level that resembled newly diagnosed patients at baseline.

Comments on this clone: Its antigen is unknown.

Some clones are missing from TCRdb's copy, which holds only in-frame ones; the method was immunoSEQ multiplex PCR. The sample has roughly 40,000 clones, 87% seen once. This receptor was obtained from a human donor with classical Hodgkin lymphoma. The sample consisted of peripheral blood mononuclear cells (PBMCs), taken at baseline. The rearrangement uses TRBV25-1 and TRBJ1-4, with TRBD1 as a possible D gene (5 bases). The CDR3 DNA sequence: TGTGCCAGCAGTGAAGTAATCGGGGCCCTCCCGACTAATGAAAAACTGTTTTTT. Its protein product is CASSEVIGALPTNEKLFF. The full variable domain, completed using reference TRBV25-1 and TRBJ1-4, is EADIYQTPRYLVIGTGKKITLECSQTMGHDKMYWYQQDPGMELHLIHYSYGVNSTEKGDLSSESTVSRIRTEHFPLTLESARPSHTSQYLCASSEVIGALPTNEKLFFGSGTQLSVL.